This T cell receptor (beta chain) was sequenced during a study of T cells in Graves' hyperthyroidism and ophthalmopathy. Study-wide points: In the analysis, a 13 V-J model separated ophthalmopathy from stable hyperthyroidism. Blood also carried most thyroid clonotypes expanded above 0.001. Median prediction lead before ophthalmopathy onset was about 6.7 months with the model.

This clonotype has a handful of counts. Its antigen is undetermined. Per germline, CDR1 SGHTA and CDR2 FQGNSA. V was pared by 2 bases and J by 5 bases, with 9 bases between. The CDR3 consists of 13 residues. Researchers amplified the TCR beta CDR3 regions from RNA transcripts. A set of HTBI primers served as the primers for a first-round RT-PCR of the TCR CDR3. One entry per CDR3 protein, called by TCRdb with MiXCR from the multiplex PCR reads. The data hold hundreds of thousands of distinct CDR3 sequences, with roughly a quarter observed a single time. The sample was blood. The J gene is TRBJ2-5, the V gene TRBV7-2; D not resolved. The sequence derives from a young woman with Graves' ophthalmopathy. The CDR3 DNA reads TGTGCCAGCAGCTTAAACCCCGTTGAGACCCAGTACTTC. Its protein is CASSLNPVETQYF.